This TCR beta chain was captured in a study of pediatric ulcerative colitis. Study-level results: Substantially fewer templates came from a couple of patients' blood samples. Two rectal clonotypes were found only in ulcerative colitis patients, all of them.

A word on this clone: Antigen: not known.

Ulcerative colitis patients received no immunosuppressive medication before the diagnostic colonoscopy. The J segment lost 3 bases and the V segment lost 4 bases, leaving 5 bases of the junction unmatched. The CDR3 has 16 amino acids. Germline V gene lookup returns CDR1 SGHNT and CDR2 YYREEE (reference sequence). Up to 500,000 reads were sequenced per sample. TCRdb's copy holds only in-frame clones and misses some; the assay was immunoSEQ multiplex PCR. The sample comprises fewer than 15,000 clones, about 87% of which are singletons, and 0.75% to 1% rests with the top ten. The sequence came from a boy aged 5-17 years with moderate ulcerative colitis. Sequencing was done on a sample of blood. The V gene is TRBV5-4, the J gene TRBJ2-7; 15 nucleotides match TRBD2. CDR3 in amino acids: CASSQGLAGGFYEQYF. Here the CDR3 DNA reads TGTGCCAGCAGCCAAGGACTAGCGGGGGGGTTCTACGAGCAGTACTTC.